A selection of T cell receptor beta chains follows, all from one sample in a study of cytomegalovirus exposure and HLA in healthy donors. Data came from immunoSEQ multiplex PCR; TCRdb stores just in-frame clones and leaves some out. This table has about 84,000 clones, more than 80% appearing once. Sequenced input: PBMCs. All receptors come from a man between 18 and 29 years old in good health and CMV-seronegative. CDR3s include the opening cysteine and the closing phenylalanine or tryptophan. A D gene is named only where the DNA matches it firmly. Clone size is given for some rows only: seen once, a few or many times, or a class if the clone is expanded.

clone_size: NA
v_call: TRBV23-1
j_call: TRBJ2-7
d_call: NA
cdr3_nt: TGCGCCACCCTCTACGAGCAGTACTTC
cdr3_aa: CATLYEQYF

clone_size: once
v_call: TRBV7-2
j_call: TRBJ2-1
d_call: NA
cdr3_nt: TGTGCCAGCAGCTCTCCCTTGAAGCCGGGACACCGAAGGGCAAATGAGCAGTTCTTC
cdr3_aa: CASSSPLKPGHRRANEQFF

clone_size: NA
v_call: TRBV6-1
j_call: TRBJ1-5
d_call: NA
cdr3_nt: TGTGCCAGCAGTAGGAGTAACAATAATCAGCCCCAGCATTTT
cdr3_aa: CASSRSNNNQPQHF

clone_size: NA
v_call: TRBV4-1
j_call: TRBJ2-7
d_call: TRBD1
cdr3_nt: TGCGCCAGCAGCCAAGATGGGACAGGGCCCTACGAGCAGTACTTC
cdr3_aa: CASSQDGTGPYEQYF

clone_size: NA
v_call: TRBV19
j_call: TRBJ2-1
d_call: NA
cdr3_nt: TGTGCCAGTAGTATTCTTTCCACCGGGAGTCTTTTCAATGAGCAGTTCTTC
cdr3_aa: CASSILSTGSLFNEQFF

clone_size: NA
v_call: TRBV7-3
j_call: TRBJ1-1
d_call: TRBD1
cdr3_nt: TGTGCCAGCAGCCAAGGACAGGGAGGCGTAGCTTTCTTT
cdr3_aa: CASSQGQGGVAFF

clone_size: NA
v_call: TRBV4-1
j_call: TRBJ2-1
d_call: TRBD2
cdr3_nt: TGCGCCAGCAGCCAAGTACCGCGGGAGGGCCTGGTGAATGAGCAGTTCTTC
cdr3_aa: CASSQVPREGLVNEQFF

clone_size: NA
v_call: TRBV2
j_call: TRBJ2-7
d_call: TRBD2
cdr3_nt: TGTGCCAGTCGGACTAGCGCCTCCTACGAGCAGTACTTC
cdr3_aa: CASRTSASYEQYF

clone_size: NA
v_call: TRBV7-9
j_call: TRBJ2-7
d_call: TRBD2
cdr3_nt: TGTGCCAGCAGCTCCGGGACTAGCGTATACGAGCAGTACTTC
cdr3_aa: CASSSGTSVYEQYF

clone_size: NA
v_call: TRBV7-6
j_call: TRBJ2-1
d_call: NA
cdr3_nt: TGTGCCAGCAGCTTAGCGGCGGGGGCTCCCAATGAGCAGTTCTTC
cdr3_aa: CASSLAAGAPNEQFF

clone_size: NA
v_call: TRBV7-2
j_call: TRBJ1-2
d_call: NA
cdr3_nt: TGTGCCAGCAGCTTCAGGGTGGGGGGGGAGTACTATGGCTACACCTTC
cdr3_aa: CASSFRVGGEYYGYTF

clone_size: NA
v_call: TRBV15
j_call: TRBJ2-5
d_call: TRBD2
cdr3_nt: TGTGCCACCAGTCGTGAGGGAGGGGTAGAGACCCAGTACTTC
cdr3_aa: CATSREGGVETQYF

clone_size: NA
v_call: TRBV7-8
j_call: TRBJ2-2
d_call: NA
cdr3_nt: TGTGCCAGCAGCTTAGTGGGCGGGCCGACCGGGGAGCTGTTTTTT
cdr3_aa: CASSLVGGPTGELFF

clone_size: once
v_call: TRBV14
j_call: TRBJ1-2
d_call: NA
cdr3_nt: TGTGCCAGCAGCCAAGGGAGGGGCGGCTACACCTTC
cdr3_aa: CASSQGRGGYTF

clone_size: NA
v_call: TRBV4-2
j_call: TRBJ2-2
d_call: TRBD2
cdr3_nt: TGTGCCAGCAGCCAAGGGGAGGCTAGCGGGAGATTGAACACCGGGGAGCTGTTTTTT
cdr3_aa: CASSQGEASGRLNTGELFF